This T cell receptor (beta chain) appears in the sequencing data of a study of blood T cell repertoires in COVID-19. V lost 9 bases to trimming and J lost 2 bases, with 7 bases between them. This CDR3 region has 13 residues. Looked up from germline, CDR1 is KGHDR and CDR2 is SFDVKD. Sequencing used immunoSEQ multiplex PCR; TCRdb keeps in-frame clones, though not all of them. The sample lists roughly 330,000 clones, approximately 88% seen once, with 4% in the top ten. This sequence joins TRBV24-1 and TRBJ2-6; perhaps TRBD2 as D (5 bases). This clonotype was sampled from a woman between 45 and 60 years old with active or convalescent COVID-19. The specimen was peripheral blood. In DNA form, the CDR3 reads TGTGCCACCGGAGGCGCTGGGGCCAACGTCCTGACTTTC. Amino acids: CATGGAGANVLTF.